This entry describes one T cell receptor beta chain. The antigen is unknown. The CDR3 covers 14 residues. Germline V gene lookup returns CDR1 SNHLY and CDR2 FYNNEI. The J segment lost 2 bases and the V segment lost 6 bases, leaving 6 bases of the junction unmatched. Researchers amplified the TCR beta CDR3 regions from RNA transcripts. When the TCR CDR3 underwent first-round RT-PCR, the HTBI primer set was used. Each CDR3 protein gets one entry after TCRdb re-called the multiplex PCR reads with MiXCR. The repertoire holds some 370,000 distinct CDR3 sequences, with approximately 18% as singletons. The source of the sample is a study of T cells in Graves' hyperthyroidism and ophthalmopathy. Study results and limitations: Ophthalmopathy stood apart from stable hyperthyroidism in a 13 V-J model. Ophthalmopathy prediction by the model preceded onset by a median about 6.8 months.

Diagnostic decisions used clinical symptoms, serum thyroxine and TRAb, thyroid ultrasound and orbital computed tomography. From 10 ml of fresh peripheral blood, PBMCs were isolated. This chain connects TRBV2 to TRBJ2-7; 8 positions match TRBD1. This TCR derives from a woman aged 30 to 39 with Graves' hyperthyroidism that later progressed to Graves' ophthalmopathy. Material for sequencing was blood. The DNA for the CDR3 is TGTGCCAGCAGGCCGACAGGGGTCACCTACGAGCAGTACTTC. Protein sequence: CASRPTGVTYEQYF.